This T cell receptor beta chain originates from a study of cytomegalovirus exposure and HLA in healthy donors. This clone was observed a single time. Looked up from germline, CDR1 is KGHSY and CDR2 is FQNENV. The CDR3 is 15 amino acids. V was trimmed by 4 bases and J by 5 bases, leaving 12 bases between them. Primers: 60 Vbeta forward and 13 Jbeta reverse. The table came from immunoSEQ multiplex PCR; TCRdb's copy has only in-frame clones and leaves some out. This table has roughly 180,000 clones, roughly four fifths appearing once. The source material was PBMCs. V gene TRBV16 combines with J gene TRBJ2-6; TRBD1 might be the D (5 bases). The sequence derives from a male donor in good health and CMV-seronegative. CDR3 sequence (DNA): TGTGCCAGCAGCCCCCAGGGTGTAAGGGCCAACGTCCTGACTTTC. The encoded protein is CASSPQGVRANVLTF.